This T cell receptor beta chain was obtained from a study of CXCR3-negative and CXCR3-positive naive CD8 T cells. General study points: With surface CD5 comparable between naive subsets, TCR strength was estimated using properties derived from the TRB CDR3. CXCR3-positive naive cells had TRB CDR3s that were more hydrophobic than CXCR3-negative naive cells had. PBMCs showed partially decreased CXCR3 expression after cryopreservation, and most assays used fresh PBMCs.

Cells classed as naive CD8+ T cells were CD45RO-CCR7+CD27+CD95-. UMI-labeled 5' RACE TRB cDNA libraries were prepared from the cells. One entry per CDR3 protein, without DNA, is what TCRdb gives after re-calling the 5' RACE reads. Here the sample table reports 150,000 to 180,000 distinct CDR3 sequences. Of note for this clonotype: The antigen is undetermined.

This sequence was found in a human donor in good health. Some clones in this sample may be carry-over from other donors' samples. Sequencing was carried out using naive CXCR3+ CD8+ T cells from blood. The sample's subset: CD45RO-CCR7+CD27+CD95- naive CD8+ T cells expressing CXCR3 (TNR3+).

CDR3 protein: CSADLESYNEQFF. The V and J genes are TRBV29-1 and TRBJ2-1. Germline V lookup: CDR1 SQVTM, CDR2 ANQGSEA. The CDR3 contains 13 residues.